The rows below give T cell receptor beta chains drawn from one sample of a study of cytomegalovirus exposure and HLA in healthy donors. TCRdb keeps only in-frame clones here, not all; method: immunoSEQ multiplex PCR. Here the sample spans 150,000 to 200,000 clones, about 80% being singletons. Sequenced sample: PBMCs. The receptor set was obtained from a woman in her 30s in good health and CMV-seropositive. CDR3s include the opening cysteine and the closing phenylalanine or tryptophan. A D gene is named only where the DNA matches it firmly. The size of a clone is reported for some rows only, either as once, few or many, or as a class for expanded clones.

d_call	j_call	clone_size	v_call	cdr3_nt	cdr3_aa
TRBD2	TRBJ2-5	few	TRBV5-6	TGTGCCAGCAGCTTGGCCGGACTAGCGGGATTGGAGACCCAGTACTTC	CASSLAGLAGLETQYF
TRBD1	TRBJ1-5	.	TRBV7-2	TGTGCCAGCAGCTTAGTCAGGGGGGCCTATCAGCCCCAGCATTTT	CASSLVRGAYQPQHF
.	TRBJ1-5	once	TRBV19	TGTGCCAGTAGTAGTCGTGGGCAGTCGAGATCTTATCAGCCCCAGCATTTT	CASSSRGQSRSYQPQHF
TRBD1	TRBJ1-2	.	TRBV2	TGTGCCAGCAGTCCCCTGGACAGGGAGAATGATGGCTACACCTTC	CASSPLDRENDGYTF
TRBD1	TRBJ1-2	.	TRBV29-1	TGCAGCGTTGTCGTACAGGGGCCCTATGGCTACACCTTC	CSVVVQGPYGYTF
.	TRBJ1-5	.	TRBV9	TGTGCCAGCTCTAGGGGTCTACAACAGCCCCAGCATTTT	CASSRGLQQPQHF
TRBD1	TRBJ1-2	.	TRBV7-9	TGTGCCAGCAGCTCCGTGGCACAGACCACAGGGGAGAGGGCTGGCTACACCTTC	CASSSVAQTTGERAGYTF
.	TRBJ1-4	.	TRBV30	TGTGCCTGGAGTGCCCCAGGGGCCCCAACTAATGAAAAACTGTTTTTT	CAWSAPGAPTNEKLFF
TRBD2	TRBJ2-1	few	TRBV7-7	TGTGCCAGCAGCCCCCGACTAGCGGGGGGGCCCGGTGAGCAGTTCTTC	CASSPRLAGGPGEQFF
.	TRBJ1-1	.	TRBV27	TGTGCCAGCGTTGGTTTCAGCAGGCCCACTGAAGCTTTCTTT	CASVGFSRPTEAFF
.	TRBJ2-7	.	TRBV7-2	TGTGCCAGCAGCTCGGGCCTTCGGGAAGAGCAGTACTTC	CASSSGLREEQYF
TRBD2	TRBJ2-7	.	TRBV5-1	TGCGCCAGCAGCTTGGGGTCGACTAGCGGGGTTTACGAGCAGTACTTC	CASSLGSTSGVYEQYF
.	TRBJ1-3	.	TRBV5-1	TGCGCCAGCAGCTTGGACGGGGACAAGGGGTCGAACACCATATATTTT	CASSLDGDKGSNTIYF
.	TRBJ1-2	.	TRBV14	TGTGCCAGCAGCCGAGGCGGTGGCTACACCTTC	CASSRGGGYTF
.	TRBJ1-1	once	TRBV4-3	TGCGCCAGCAGCCAAGATACAGGGTATGGGAACACTGAAGCTTTCTTT	CASSQDTGYGNTEAFF
.	TRBJ1-1	.	TRBV29-1	TGCAGCGCCGACCCCGGGGGAAACACTGAAGCTTTCTTT	CSADPGGNTEAFF
TRBD1	TRBJ2-7	.	TRBV6-1	TGTGCCAGCAGTGAAGACAGGGGGGACTACGAGCAGTACTTC	CASSEDRGDYEQYF
.	TRBJ2-5	.	TRBV7-2	TGTGCCAGCAGCTTAGCCCCCGAGGGTTGGACCCAGTACTTC	CASSLAPEGWTQYF
TRBD2	TRBJ2-3	.	TRBV5-4	TGTGCCAGCAGCGGGCCCCTAGCGGGGAGCACAGATACGCAGTATTTT	CASSGPLAGSTDTQYF
.	TRBJ2-3	.	TRBV27	TGTGCCAGCAGTTTGAGCGCCCTGAGCACAGATACGCAGTATTTT	CASSLSALSTDTQYF
TRBD1	TRBJ1-2	.	TRBV19	TGTGCCAGTAGTCCTCGGACAGGGACCTATGGCTACACCTTC	CASSPRTGTYGYTF
.	TRBJ1-4	.	TRBV5-1	TGCGCCAGCAGCCCCCCTGGGGGGGCAACTAATGAAAAACTGTTTTTT	CASSPPGGATNEKLFF
TRBD2	TRBJ2-1	.	TRBV9	TGTGCCAGCAGCCCACGAACCGGGGGGGCCTACAATGAGCAGTTCTTC	CASSPRTGGAYNEQFF
.	TRBJ2-7	.	TRBV27	TGTGCCAGCAGTCCCCTAGGCCTTTTCGAGCAGTACTTC	CASSPLGLFEQYF
TRBD1	TRBJ2-6	.	TRBV5-1	TGCGCCAGCAGCGAACCTCAGGGGGCTGGGGCCAACGTCCTGACTTTC	CASSEPQGAGANVLTF
TRBD2	TRBJ2-5	.	TRBV10-3	TGTGCCATCAACCCGCTAGCGGGAGGGCCCCTTGAGACCCAGTACTTC	CAINPLAGGPLETQYF
TRBD2	TRBJ2-7	.	TRBV6-1	TGTGCCAGCAGTGATTCGGCGGGGGTCCCCTACGAGCAGTACTTC	CASSDSAGVPYEQYF
.	TRBJ2-3	.	TRBV7-9	TGTGCCAGCAGCTTACCGAGCACAGATACGCAGTATTTT	CASSLPSTDTQYF
.	TRBJ1-6	.	TRBV30	TGTGCCCAACGGACAGATCTAAATTCACCCCTCCACTTT	CAQRTDLNSPLHF
TRBD1	TRBJ1-5	.	TRBV23-1	TGCGCCAGCAGTCACCTTCGGACAGGGGCCTTCGGCAATCAGCCCCAGCATTTT	CASSHLRTGAFGNQPQHF
.	TRBJ1-2	.	TRBV7-9	TGTGCCAGCAGCCCGGGAGCTAACTATGGCTACACCTTC	CASSPGANYGYTF
.	TRBJ2-1	.	TRBV5-1	TGCGCCAGCAGCCCAACCGGGACTGGGTCGTACAATGAGCAGTTCTTC	CASSPTGTGSYNEQFF
.	TRBJ2-1	once	TRBV29-1	TGCAGCGTTGAAGCCAGATTAGCGGTCTCAAAGTTCTTC	CSVEARLAVSKFF
TRBD1	TRBJ1-5	.	TRBV19	TGTGCCAGTAGTGAGGACAGGGGTCAGCCCCAGCATTTT	CASSEDRGQPQHF
TRBD2	TRBJ2-2	once	TRBV10-3	TGTGCCATCAGCGCCGAGGCGAGCGGGGGGGCCACGGGGGAGCTGTTTTTT	CAISAEASGGATGELFF
.	TRBJ2-3	.	TRBV5-4	TGTGCCAGCAGCTCGGAGACATCGGGGATAGATACGCAGTATTTT	CASSSETSGIDTQYF
.	TRBJ2-2	once	TRBV7-2	TGTGCCAGCAGTGCCGGGACATCGAACACCGGGGAGCTGTTTTTT	CASSAGTSNTGELFF
.	TRBJ2-1	.	TRBV27	TGTGCCAGCAGAGGAGGGGTTGGGTTAGAACCCAACAATGAGCAGTTCTTC	CASRGGVGLEPNNEQFF
.	TRBJ1-5	once	TRBV27	TGTGCCAGCAGTTTCGCGGGGGGGAATCAGCCCCAGCATTTT	CASSFAGGNQPQHF
.	TRBJ2-3	.	TRBV6-1	TGTGCCAGCAGTGAAGCGGGAGAACTCGATACGCAGTATTTT	CASSEAGELDTQYF
.	TRBJ2-5	.	TRBV27	TGTGCCAGCAGTTCCCTCAAGACAGCTCAAGAGACCCAGTACTTC	CASSSLKTAQETQYF
.	TRBJ2-7	.	TRBV19	TGTGCCAGTAGTAGAACAGGGAACGAGCAGTACTTC	CASSRTGNEQYF
TRBD2	TRBJ2-3	.	TRBV28	TGTGCCAGCAGCCTTCCACCTCCGGGGGGTGAAGTAATCGGAAACACAGATACGCAGTATTTT	CASSLPPPGGEVIGNTDTQYF
.	TRBJ2-7	.	TRBV19	TGTGCCAGTAGTATGTTCTTAAGGGGTTCCTACGAGCAGTACTTC	CASSMFLRGSYEQYF
.	TRBJ2-1	.	TRBV6-5	TGTGCCAGCAGTGGCGGGTACAATGAGCAGTTCTTC	CASSGGYNEQFF
.	TRBJ2-1	.	TRBV19	TGTGCCAGTCTCGGAGGGCCTAGCTCCTACAATGAGCAGTTCTTC	CASLGGPSSYNEQFF
.	TRBJ1-2	.	TRBV5-7	TGTGCCAGCAGCTTCCCACTTTTGACAGTCGGGTTGGGGGGCTACACCTTC	CASSFPLLTVGLGGYTF
.	TRBJ2-7	.	TRBV4-1	TGCGCCAGCAGCCAAGGCAGGGGGAGGTCAAGCTACGAGCAGTACTTC	CASSQGRGRSSYEQYF
TRBD2	TRBJ2-1	.	TRBV29-1	TGCAGCGTTGGGCCTCCTAGCGGCAATTACAATGAGCAGTTCTTC	CSVGPPSGNYNEQFF
.	TRBJ1-3	.	TRBV7-6	TGTGCCAGCAGCTCCAGATACAAATCTGGAAACACCATATATTTT	CASSSRYKSGNTIYF
TRBD2	TRBJ2-1	once	TRBV4-2	TGTGCCAGCAGCCAAGTTAGCGGGCGTTCCTACAATGAGCAGTTCTTC	CASSQVSGRSYNEQFF
.	TRBJ1-6	.	TRBV2	TGTGCCAGCGACAGAAACTCACCCCTCCACTTT	CASDRNSPLHF
.	TRBJ2-7	.	TRBV5-6	TGTGCCAGCAGCTTGGTTGCGGCCGGCTTATCCTACGAGCAGTACTTC	CASSLVAAGLSYEQYF
TRBD2	TRBJ2-5	.	TRBV5-1	TGCGCCAGCAACCCCCTGGGAGGGAGGCAAGAGACCCAGTACTTC	CASNPLGGRQETQYF
TRBD1	TRBJ2-2	.	TRBV4-1	TGCGCCAGCAGCCAAGATCTGACAGGACAGGGGAACACCGGGGAGCTGTTTTTT	CASSQDLTGQGNTGELFF
.	TRBJ2-5	.	TRBV4-3	TGCGCCAGCAGCCAAGATTGGGCTCGTCAAGAGACCCAGTACTTC	CASSQDWARQETQYF